A single sample is the source of the 2 T cell receptor beta chains below, sequenced in a study of a mutant IDH1 vaccine in newly diagnosed glioma. Stated time point: week 23, last vaccination. Vaccination used 300 ug of mutant IDH1 20-mer peptide per dose, with topical imiquimod. Repertoires were generated with immunoSEQ multiplex PCR, while TCRdb's copy carries only in-frame clones and drops some. Among about 77,000 clones listed, 85% to 90% were seen once. The antigens these receptors bind are not known. The sequences come from PBMCs, collected from a glioma patient whose treatment included an IDH1 peptide vaccine. All receptors come from a woman between 50 and 59 years old with glioma.

The rearrangement links TRBV9 to TRBJ2-3, with TRBD2 matching 9 bases. CDR1 is SGDLS and CDR2 is YYNGEE in the germline V gene. With V trimmed by 3 bases and J by 5 bases, 13 bases remained unmatched. This CDR3 has 17 amino acids. The CDR3 spells CASSAVGSGRKGDTQYF. CDR3 DNA sequence: TGTGCCAGCAGCGCTGTAGGGAGCGGGAGGAAGGGAGATACGCAGTATTTT.

J is TRBJ1-1 and V is TRBV6-6; 7 bases agree with TRBD1. In germline, CDR1 is MNHNY, CDR2 SVGAGI (reference sequence). The CDR3 loop spans 12 amino acids. The J segment lost 6 bases and the V segment lost 6 bases, leaving 4 bases of the junction unmatched. CDR3 protein: CASRPGQSEAFF. CDR3 DNA: TGTGCCAGCAGACCGGGACAGTCTGAAGCTTTCTTT.